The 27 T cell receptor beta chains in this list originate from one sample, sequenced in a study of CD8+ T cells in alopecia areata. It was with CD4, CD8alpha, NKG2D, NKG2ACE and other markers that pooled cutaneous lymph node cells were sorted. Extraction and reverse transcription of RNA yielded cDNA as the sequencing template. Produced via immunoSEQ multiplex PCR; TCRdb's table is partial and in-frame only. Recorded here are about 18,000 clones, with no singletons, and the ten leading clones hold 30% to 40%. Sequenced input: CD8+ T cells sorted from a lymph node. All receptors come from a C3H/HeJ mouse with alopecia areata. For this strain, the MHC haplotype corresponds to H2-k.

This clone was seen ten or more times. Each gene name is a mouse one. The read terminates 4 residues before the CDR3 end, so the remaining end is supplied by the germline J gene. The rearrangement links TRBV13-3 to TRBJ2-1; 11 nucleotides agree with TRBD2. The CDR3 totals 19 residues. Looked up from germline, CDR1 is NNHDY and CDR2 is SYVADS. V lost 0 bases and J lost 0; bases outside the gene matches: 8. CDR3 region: CASSDATGTGGSNYAEQFF. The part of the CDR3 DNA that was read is TGTGCCAGCAGTGATGCCACCGGGACTGGGGGCTCTAACTATGCT.

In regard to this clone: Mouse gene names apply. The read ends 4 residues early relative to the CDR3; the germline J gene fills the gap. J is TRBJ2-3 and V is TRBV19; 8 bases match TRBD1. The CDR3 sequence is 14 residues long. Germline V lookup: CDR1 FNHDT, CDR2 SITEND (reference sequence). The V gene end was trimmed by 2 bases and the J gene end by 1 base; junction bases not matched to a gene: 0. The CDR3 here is CASSMTGGAETLYF. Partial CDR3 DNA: TGTGCCAGCAGTATGACAGGGGGTGCAGAA.

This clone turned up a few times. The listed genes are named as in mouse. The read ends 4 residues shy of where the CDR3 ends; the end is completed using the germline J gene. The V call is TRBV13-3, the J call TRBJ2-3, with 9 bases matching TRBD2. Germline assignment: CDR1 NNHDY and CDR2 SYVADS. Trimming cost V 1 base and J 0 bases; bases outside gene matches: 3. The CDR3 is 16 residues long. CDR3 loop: CASSDSGLGSAETLYF. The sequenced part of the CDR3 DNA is TGTGCCAGCAGTGATTCCGGACTGGGGAGTGCAGAA.

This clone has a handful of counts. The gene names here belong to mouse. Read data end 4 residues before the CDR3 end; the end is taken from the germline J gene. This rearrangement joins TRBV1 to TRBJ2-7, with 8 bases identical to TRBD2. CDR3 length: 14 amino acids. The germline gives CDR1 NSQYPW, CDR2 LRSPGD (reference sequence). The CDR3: CTCSAVWGVYEQYF. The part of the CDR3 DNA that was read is TGCACCTGCAGTGCAGTCTGGGGGGTTTAT. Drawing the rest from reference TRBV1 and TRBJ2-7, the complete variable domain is VTLLEQNPRWRLVPRGQAVNLRCILKNSQYPWMSWYQQDLQKQLQWLFTLRSPGDKEVKSLPGADYLATRVTDTELRLQVANMSQGRTLYCTCSAVWGVYEQYFGPGTRLTVL.

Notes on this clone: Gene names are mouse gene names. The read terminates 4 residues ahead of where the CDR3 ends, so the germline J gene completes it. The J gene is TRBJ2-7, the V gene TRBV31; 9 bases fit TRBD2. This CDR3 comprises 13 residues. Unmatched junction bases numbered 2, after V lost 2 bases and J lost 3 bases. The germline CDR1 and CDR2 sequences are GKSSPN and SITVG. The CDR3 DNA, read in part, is TGTGCCTGGAGTAGCTGGGGGGGCTAT. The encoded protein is CAWSSWGGY. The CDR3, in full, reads CAWSSWGGYEQYF.

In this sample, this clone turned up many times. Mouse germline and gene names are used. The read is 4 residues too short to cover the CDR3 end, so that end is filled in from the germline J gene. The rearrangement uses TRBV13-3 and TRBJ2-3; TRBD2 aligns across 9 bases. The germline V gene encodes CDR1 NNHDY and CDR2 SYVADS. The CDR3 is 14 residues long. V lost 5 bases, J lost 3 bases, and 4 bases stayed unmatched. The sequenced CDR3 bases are TGTGCCAGCAGGGCAACTGGGGGGGCAGAA. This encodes CASRATGGAE. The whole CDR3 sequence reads CASRATGGAETLYF.

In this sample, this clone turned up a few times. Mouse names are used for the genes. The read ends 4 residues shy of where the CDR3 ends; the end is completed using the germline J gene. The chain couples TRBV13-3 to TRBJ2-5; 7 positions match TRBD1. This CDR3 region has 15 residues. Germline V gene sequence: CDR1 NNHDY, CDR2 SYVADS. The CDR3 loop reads CASSDYPQGKDTQYF. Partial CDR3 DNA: TGTGCCAGCAGTGATTACCCACAGGGGAAAGAC. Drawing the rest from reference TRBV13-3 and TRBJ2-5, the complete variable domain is EAAVTQSPRSKVAVTGGKVTLSCHQTNNHDYMYWYRQDTGHGLRLIHYSYVADSTEKGDIPDGYKASRPSQENFSLILELASLSQTAVYFCASSDYPQGKDTQYFGPGTRLLVL.

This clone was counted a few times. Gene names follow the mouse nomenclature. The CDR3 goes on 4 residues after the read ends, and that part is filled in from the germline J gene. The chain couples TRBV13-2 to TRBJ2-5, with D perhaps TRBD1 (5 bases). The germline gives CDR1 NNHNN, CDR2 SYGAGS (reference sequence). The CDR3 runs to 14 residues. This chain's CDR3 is CASGDGGGEDTQYF. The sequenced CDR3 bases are TGTGCCAGCGGTGATGGGGGAGGGGAAGAC.

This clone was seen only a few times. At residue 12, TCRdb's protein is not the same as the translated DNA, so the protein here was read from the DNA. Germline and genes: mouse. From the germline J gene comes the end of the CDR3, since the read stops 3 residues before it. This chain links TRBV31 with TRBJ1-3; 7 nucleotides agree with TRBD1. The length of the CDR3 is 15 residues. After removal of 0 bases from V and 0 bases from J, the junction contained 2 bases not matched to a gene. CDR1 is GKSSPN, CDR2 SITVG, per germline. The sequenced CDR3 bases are TGTGCCTGGAGTCTGGGACAGACTTCTGGAAATACG. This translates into CAWSLGQTSGNT. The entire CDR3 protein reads CAWSLGQTSGNTLYF.

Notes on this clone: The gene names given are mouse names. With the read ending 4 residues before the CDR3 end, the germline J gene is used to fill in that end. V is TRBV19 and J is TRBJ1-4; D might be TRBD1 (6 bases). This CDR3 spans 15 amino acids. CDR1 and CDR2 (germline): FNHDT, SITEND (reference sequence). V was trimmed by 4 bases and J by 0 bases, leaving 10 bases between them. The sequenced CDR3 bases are TGTGCCAGCAGTCTGGGACAAATTTCCAACGAA. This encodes CASSLGQISNE. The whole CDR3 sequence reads CASSLGQISNERLFF.

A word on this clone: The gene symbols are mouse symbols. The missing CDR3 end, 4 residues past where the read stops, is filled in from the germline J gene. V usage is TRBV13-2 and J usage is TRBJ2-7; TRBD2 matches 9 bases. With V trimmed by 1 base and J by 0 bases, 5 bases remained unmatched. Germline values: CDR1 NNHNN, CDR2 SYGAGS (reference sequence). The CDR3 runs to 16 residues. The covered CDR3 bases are TGTGCCAGCGGTGATCTCTGGGGGGGGACCTCCTAT. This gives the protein CASGDLWGGTSY. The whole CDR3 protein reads CASGDLWGGTSYEQYF.

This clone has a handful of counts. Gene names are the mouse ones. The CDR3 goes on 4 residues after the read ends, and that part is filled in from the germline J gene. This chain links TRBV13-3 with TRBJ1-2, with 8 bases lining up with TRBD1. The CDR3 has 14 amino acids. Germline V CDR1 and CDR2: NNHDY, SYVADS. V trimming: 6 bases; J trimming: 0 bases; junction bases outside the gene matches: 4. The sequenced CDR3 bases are TGTGCCAGCACCCCGACAGGGGCAAACTCC. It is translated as CASTPTGANS. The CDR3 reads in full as CASTPTGANSDYTF.

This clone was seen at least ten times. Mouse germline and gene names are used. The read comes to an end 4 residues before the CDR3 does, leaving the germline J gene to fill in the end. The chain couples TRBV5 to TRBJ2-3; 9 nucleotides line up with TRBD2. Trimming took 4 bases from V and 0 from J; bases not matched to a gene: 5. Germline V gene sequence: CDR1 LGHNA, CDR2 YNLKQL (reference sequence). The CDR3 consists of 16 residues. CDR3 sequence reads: CASSPDWGNSAETLYF. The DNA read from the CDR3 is TGTGCCAGCAGCCCCGACTGGGGGAACAGTGCAGAA.

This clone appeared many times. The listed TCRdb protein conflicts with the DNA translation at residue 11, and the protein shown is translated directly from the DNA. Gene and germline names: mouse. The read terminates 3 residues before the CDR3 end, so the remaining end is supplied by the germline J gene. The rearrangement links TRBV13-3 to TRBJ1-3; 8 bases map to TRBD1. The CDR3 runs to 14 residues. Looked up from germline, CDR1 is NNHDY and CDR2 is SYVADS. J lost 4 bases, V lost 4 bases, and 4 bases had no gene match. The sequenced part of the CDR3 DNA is TGTGCCAGCAGTCCCGACAGGGGAGGAAATACG. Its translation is CASSPDRGGNT. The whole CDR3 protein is CASSPDRGGNTLYF.

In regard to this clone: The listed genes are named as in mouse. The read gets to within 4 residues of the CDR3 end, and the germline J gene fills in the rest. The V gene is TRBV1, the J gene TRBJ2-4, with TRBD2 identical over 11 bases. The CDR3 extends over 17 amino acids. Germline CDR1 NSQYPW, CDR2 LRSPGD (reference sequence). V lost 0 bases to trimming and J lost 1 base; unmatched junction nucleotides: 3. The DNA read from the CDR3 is TGCACCTGCAGTGCAGATCACTGGGGGGGCCGTCAAAAC. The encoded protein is CTCSADHWGGRQN. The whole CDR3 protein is CTCSADHWGGRQNTLYF.

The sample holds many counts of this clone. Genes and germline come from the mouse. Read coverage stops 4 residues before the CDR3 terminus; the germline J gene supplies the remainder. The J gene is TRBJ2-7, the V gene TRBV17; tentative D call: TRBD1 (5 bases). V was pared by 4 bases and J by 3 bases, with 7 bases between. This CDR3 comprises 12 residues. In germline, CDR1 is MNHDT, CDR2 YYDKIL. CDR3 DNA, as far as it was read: TGTGCTAGCAGTACGGACAACTAT. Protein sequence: CASSTDNY. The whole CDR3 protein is CASSTDNYEQYF.

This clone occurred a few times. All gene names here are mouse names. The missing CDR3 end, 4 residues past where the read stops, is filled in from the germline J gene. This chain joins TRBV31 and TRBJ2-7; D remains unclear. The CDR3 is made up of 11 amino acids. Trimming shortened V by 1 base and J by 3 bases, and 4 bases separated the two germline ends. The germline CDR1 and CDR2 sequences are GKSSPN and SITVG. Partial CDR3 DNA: TGTGCCTGGAGTCCTAACTAT. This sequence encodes CAWSPNY. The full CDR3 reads CAWSPNYEQYF.

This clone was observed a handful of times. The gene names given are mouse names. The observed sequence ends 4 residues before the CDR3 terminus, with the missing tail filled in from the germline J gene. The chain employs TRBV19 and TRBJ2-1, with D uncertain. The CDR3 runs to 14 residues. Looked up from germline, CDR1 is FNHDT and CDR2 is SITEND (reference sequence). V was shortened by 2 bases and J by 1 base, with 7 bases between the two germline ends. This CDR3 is CASSIRHNYAEQFF. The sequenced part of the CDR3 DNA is TGTGCCAGCAGTATCAGACACAACTATGCT.

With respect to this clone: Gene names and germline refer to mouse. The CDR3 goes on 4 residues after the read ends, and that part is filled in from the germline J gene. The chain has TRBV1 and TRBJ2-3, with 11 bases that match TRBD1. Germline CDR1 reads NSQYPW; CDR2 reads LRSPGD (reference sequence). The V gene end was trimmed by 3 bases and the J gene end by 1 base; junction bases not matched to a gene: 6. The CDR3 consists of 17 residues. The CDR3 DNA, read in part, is TGCACCTGCAGTGCTCCGGGACAGGGGGAGGGTGCAGAA. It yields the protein CTCSAPGQGEGAE. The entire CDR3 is CTCSAPGQGEGAETLYF.

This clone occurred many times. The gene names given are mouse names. CDR3 amino acids: CASGDGGNQDTQYF. The sequenced part of the CDR3 DNA is TGTGCCAGCGGTGATGGGGGGAACCAAGAC. This chain connects TRBV13-2 to TRBJ2-5; D possibly matches TRBD1 or TRBD2 (5 bases each). The read gets to within 4 residues of the CDR3 end, and the germline J gene fills in the rest. Germline V gene data show CDR1 as NNHNN and CDR2 as SYGAGS (reference sequence). Trimming took off 0 bases at V and 0 bases at J, with 5 bases between the two ends. This CDR3 has 14 residues.

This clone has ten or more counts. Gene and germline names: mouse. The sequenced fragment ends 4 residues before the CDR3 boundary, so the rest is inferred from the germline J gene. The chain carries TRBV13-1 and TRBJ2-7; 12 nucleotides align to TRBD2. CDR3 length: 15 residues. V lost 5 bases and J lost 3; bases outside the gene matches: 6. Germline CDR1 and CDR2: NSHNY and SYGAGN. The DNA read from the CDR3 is TGTGCCAGCAGAGAACCGGGACTGGGGGGCTAT. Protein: CASREPGLGGY. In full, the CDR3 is CASREPGLGGYEQYF.

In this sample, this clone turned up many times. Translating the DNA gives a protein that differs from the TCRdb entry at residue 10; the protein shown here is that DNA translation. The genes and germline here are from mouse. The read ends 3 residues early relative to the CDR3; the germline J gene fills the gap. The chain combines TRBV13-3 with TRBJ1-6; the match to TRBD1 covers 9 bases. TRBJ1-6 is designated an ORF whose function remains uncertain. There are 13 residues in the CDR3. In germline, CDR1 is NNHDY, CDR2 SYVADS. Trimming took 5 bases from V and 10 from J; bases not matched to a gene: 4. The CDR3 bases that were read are TGTGCCAGCAGGATGGACAGGGGCTCGCCC. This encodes CASRMDRGSP. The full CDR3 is CASRMDRGSPLYF.

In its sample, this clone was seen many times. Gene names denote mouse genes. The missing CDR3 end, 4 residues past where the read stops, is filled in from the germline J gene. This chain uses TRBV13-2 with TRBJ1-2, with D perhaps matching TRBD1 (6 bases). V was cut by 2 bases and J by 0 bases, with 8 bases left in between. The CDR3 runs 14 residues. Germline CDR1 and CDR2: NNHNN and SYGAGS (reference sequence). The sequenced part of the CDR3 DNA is TGTGCCAGCGGTGAGTGGACAGCAAACTCC. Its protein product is CASGEWTANS. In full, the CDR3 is CASGEWTANSDYTF.

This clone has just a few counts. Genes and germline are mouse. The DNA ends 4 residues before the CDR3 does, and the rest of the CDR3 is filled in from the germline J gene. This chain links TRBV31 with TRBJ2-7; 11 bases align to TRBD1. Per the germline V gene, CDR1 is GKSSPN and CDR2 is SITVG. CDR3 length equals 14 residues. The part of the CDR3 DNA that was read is TGTGCCTGGAGGCTCCGGGACAGGGGGGAT. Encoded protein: CAWRLRDRGD. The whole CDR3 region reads CAWRLRDRGDEQYF.

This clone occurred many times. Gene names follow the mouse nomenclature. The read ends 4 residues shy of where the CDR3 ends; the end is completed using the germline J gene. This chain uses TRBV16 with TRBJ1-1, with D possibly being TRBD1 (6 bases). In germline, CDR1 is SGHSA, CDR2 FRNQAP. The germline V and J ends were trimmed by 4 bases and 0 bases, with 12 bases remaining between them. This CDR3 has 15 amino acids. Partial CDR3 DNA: TGTGCAAGCAGCTCTAGCGGGACAACAAACACA. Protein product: CASSSSGTTNT. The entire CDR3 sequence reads CASSSSGTTNTEVFF.

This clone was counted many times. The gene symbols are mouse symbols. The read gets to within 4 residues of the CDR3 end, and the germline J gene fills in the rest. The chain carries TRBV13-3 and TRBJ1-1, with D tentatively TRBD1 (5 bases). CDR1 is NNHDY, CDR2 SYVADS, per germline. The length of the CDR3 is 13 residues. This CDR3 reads CASSPRENPEVFF. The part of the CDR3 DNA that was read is TGTGCCAGCAGTCCCAGGGAGAATCCA.

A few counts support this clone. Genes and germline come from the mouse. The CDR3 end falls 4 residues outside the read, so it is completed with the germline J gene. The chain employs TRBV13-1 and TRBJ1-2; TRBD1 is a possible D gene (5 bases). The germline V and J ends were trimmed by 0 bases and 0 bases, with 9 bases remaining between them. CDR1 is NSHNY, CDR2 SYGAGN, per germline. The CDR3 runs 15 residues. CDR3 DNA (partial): TGTGCCAGCAGTGATGTGAGGGGTGCAAACTCC. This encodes CASSDVRGANS. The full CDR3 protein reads CASSDVRGANSDYTF.